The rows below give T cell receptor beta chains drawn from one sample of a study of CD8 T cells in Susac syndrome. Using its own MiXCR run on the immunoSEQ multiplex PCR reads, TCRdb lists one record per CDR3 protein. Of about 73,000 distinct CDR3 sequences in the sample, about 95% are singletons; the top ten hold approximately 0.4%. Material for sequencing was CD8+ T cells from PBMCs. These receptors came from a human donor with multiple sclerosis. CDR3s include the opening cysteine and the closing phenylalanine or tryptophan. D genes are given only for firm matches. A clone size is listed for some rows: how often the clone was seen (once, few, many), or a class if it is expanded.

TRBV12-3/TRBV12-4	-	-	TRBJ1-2	TGTGCCAGCAGTGCCGGGACCGATTATGGCTACACCTTC	CASSAGTDYGYTF
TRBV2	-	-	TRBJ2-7	TGTGCCAGCTCTTGGGACATGAAATACGAGCAGTACTTC	CASSWDMKYEQYF
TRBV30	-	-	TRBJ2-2	TGTGCCTGGAGTGTAGGGGGGTCCGGGGAGCTGTTTTTT	CAWSVGGSGELFF
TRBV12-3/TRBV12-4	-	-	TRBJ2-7	TGTGCCAGCAGTTTAAACCCTCCCGAGCAGTACTTC	CASSLNPPEQYF
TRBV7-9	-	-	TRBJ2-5	TGTGCCAGCAGCTTAATTCGCCTCGCGAAAGAGACCCAGTACTTC	CASSLIRLAKETQYF
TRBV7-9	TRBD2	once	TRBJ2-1	TGTGCCACCCTAGCGGGCTCCCCCTACAATGAGCAGTTCTTC	CATLAGSPYNEQFF
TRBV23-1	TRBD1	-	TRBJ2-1	TGCGCCAGCGAGGGACAGCCGTCCTACAATGAGCAGTTCTTC	CASEGQPSYNEQFF
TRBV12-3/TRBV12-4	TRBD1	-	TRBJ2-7	TGTGCCAGCAGTCCAAGTGGGACAGCCCCCTACGAGCAGTACTTC	CASSPSGTAPYEQYF
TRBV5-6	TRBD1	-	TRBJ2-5	TGTGCCAGCAGTCGTCAGGGGGCCCAAGAGACCCAGTACTTC	CASSRQGAQETQYF
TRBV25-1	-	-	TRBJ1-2	TGTGCCAGCAGTGAATCTATAGGGGAGGGCTACACCTTC	CASSESIGEGYTF
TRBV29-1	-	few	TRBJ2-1	TGCAGCGTTGTCCCGCCACCCCATGACAATGAGCAGTTCTTC	CSVVPPPHDNEQFF
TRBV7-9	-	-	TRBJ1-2	TGTGCCAGCAGCCAGGACATTTTTGGCTACACCTTC	CASSQDIFGYTF
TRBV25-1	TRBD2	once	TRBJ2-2	TGTGCCAGCAGTGAATATAGAATCTCGGGAGGTCAAAACACCGGGGAGCTGTTTTTT	CASSEYRISGGQNTGELFF
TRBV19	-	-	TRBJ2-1	TGTGCCAGTAGTCCTTCCAGCGCGACCCACAATGAGCAGTTCTTC	CASSPSSATHNEQFF
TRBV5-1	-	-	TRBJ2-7	TGCGCCAGCAGCTTGGAACAGGCCCTCTACGAGCAGTACTTC	CASSLEQALYEQYF
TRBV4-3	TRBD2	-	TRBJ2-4	TGCGCCAGCAGCCAAGTAAAGGGAGGGAACATTCAGTACTTC	CASSQVKGGNIQYF
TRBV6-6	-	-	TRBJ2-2	TGTGCCAGCACAGACGGGGGGCTTAATACCGGGGAGCTGTTTTTT	CASTDGGLNTGELFF
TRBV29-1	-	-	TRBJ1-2	TGCAGCGTTGAAGATAGGCATTCCGGCTACACCTTC	CSVEDRHSGYTF
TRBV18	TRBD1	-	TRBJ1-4	TGTGCCAGCTCACCGACAGGGGCAACTAATGAAAAACTGTTTTTT	CASSPTGATNEKLFF
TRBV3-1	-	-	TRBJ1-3	TGTGCCAGCAGCCAAGATCTCCCCACCAGCTCTGGAAACACCATATATTTT	CASSQDLPTSSGNTIYF
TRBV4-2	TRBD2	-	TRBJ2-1	TGTGCCAGCAGCCGGGGACTAGCGGAAAGCAATGAGCAGTTCTTC	CASSRGLAESNEQFF
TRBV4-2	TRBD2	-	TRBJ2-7	TGTGCCAGCAGCCAAGCGGGCGGGAGCCAGTACGAGCAGTACTTC	CASSQAGGSQYEQYF